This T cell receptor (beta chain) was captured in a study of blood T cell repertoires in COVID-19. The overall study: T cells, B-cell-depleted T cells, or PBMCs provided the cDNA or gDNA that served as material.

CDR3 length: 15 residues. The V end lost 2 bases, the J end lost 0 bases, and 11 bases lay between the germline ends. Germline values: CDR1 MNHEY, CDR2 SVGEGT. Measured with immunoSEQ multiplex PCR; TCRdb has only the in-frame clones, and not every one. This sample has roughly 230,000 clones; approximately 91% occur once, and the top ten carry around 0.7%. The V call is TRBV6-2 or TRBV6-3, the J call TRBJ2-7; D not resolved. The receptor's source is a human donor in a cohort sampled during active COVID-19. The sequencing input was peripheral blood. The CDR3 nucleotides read TGTGCCAGCAGTTACCCTCGCGTCGCCTCCTACGAGCAGTACTTC. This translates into CASSYPRVASYEQYF.